This T cell receptor (beta chain) comes out of a study of cytotoxic CD8 clonotypes in ibrutinib-treated CLL (dated by TCRdb to about 2021). Concerning the study at large: The cohort included roughly 15 treatment-naive and about a dozen relapsed/refractory patients; 17 were IGHV unmutated. Responses were partial in roughly 24 patients and complete in 2; after median about 5.5 years follow-up, some 15 stayed in remission and some twelve progressed. The response samples were drawn at a median of approximately 12 months into treatment, with a range of roughly 6 to 40 months. On average, each sample had some 250,000 productive templates and tens of thousands of productive rearrangements. Of the approximately 90 participants in the trial, about 26 had longitudinal samples available. Cryopreserved peripheral blood mononuclear cells were obtained before treatment, at response, and at either sustained remission or disease progression. All remission and progressive disease samples were collected while patients were still receiving ibrutinib.

Beyond this particular receptor, the publication reports: Public clonotypes were rare and either contracted or stayed stable during treatment, and the rise in clonality at ibrutinib response reflected the expansion of private clonotypes. Lymph node repertoires were not examined, and the timing of sampling was not matched between patients in sustained remission and those whose disease progressed. At ibrutinib response clonality went up, during sustained remission it held steady, and at progression it dropped back toward baseline. Baseline clonality exceeded that of age-matched healthy donors and correlated strongly with circulating CD8+ T-cell counts.

In light of the paper, this sample's time point label describes: roughly 25 months on ibrutinib. For TCR beta library preparation, 1.5 to 2 micrograms of genomic DNA was extracted from cryopreserved PBMCs. Longitudinal blood samples from CLL patients on ibrutinib monotherapy were analyzed using high-throughput TCR beta sequencing. The patients were enrolled in a single-center, open-label phase 2 trial of ibrutinib monotherapy. In its sample, this clone was seen a few times. There is no known antigen for this receptor. Base quality data are lacking; no much larger clone is found one base away. Each clonotype received, on average, around 10x coverage in deep resolution sequencing performed on a MiSeq, where the target depth lay between 1 in 1 million and 1 in 200,000 T cells. The immunoSEQ hsTCRB Kit was used to generate the TCR beta libraries. As for the original processing: The data were analyzed with ImmunoSEQ Analyzer and ImmunoSEQ Data Assistant, and V, D and J gene assignments followed IMGT definitions. Clonality, which ranges from 0 to 1, was calculated by subtracting the normalized Shannon entropy of productive rearrangement frequencies from one. Only overrepresented clonotypes making up at least 0.05% of the repertoire of each patient were included in the public clonotype analysis. Some 13 age-matched healthy donor repertoires from immuneACCESS served as clonality controls. TCRdb re-hosts the immuneACCESS table, in-frame sequences only. Its copies lack some clones; in the studies checked, an unresolved V gene accounts for under half of them, and the cause for the rest is not known. From that table come the V and J calls and clone size; the DNA was used to work out D and trimming. For this sample the table gives around 20,000 clones, of which 68% were detected only once. The ten largest clones take up approximately 30% of the sample.

The sequence was collected from a human donor with chronic lymphocytic leukemia. The specimen comprised PBMCs, sampled after 24 months of ibrutinib treatment.

The CDR3: CASALRGSGGVDTQYF. The nucleotide sequence reads as follows: TGTGCCAGCGCCCTGCGAGGTAGCGGGGGGGTGGATACGCAGTATTTT. The rearranged chain carries TRBV25-1 and TRBJ2-3; a stretch of 11 junction bases matches TRBD2. Measured from the cysteine to the phenylalanine, the CDR3 is 16 residues long. Just the 48-base CDR3 DNA is kept, in frame starting at base 1. Relative to germline, V is missing 8 bases and J is missing 6 bases, with 13 bases of the junction outside any gene match. CDR1 and CDR2 are read off the germline V gene as MGHDK and SYGVNS. The entire variable domain, with the stretches around the CDR3 drawn from the reference TRBV25-1 and TRBJ2-3 proteins, is EADIYQTPRYLVIGTGKKITLECSQTMGHDKMYWYQQDPGMELHLIHYSYGVNSTEKGDLSSESTVSRIRTEHFPLTLESARPSHTSQYLCASALRGSGGVDTQYFGPGTRLTVL.